The clone carrying this T cell receptor (beta chain) showed up just once. The sample originates from a study of cytomegalovirus exposure and HLA in healthy donors. This CDR3 has 13 amino acids. Germline lookup yields CDR1 MNHNY and CDR2 SVGAGI (reference sequence). Trimming cost V 2 bases and J 0 bases, with 5 bases left between them. The PCR used 60 Vbeta and 13 Jbeta primers. Sequencing was performed with immunoSEQ multiplex PCR; in TCRdb, only in-frame clones are kept and a portion is missing. There are just over 150,000 clones in the sample; over 75% occur only once, and around 1.3% lies in the top ten.

This chain links TRBV6-6 with TRBJ2-7, with D possibly TRBD2 on 5 matching bases. The clonotype originates from a woman aged 25 to 45 in good health and CMV-seronegative. The sequenced material came from PBMCs. In DNA, the CDR3 is TGTGCCAGCAGTTACGCGGGCTCCTACGAGCAGTACTTC. It is translated as CASSYAGSYEQYF.